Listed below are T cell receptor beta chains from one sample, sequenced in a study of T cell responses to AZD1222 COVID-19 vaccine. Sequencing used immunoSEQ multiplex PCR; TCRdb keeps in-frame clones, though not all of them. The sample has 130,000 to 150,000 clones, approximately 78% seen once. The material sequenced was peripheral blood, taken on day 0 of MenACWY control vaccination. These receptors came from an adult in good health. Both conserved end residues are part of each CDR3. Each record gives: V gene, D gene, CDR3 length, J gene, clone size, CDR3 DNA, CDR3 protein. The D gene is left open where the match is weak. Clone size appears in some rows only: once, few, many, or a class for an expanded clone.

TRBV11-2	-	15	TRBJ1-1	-	TGTGCCAGCAGCTTAGATCCTGCGTCGAACACTGAAGCTTTCTTT	CASSLDPASNTEAFF
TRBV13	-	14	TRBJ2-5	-	TGTGCCAGCAGCAAACCCCCGGGGAGGGAGACCCAGTACTTC	CASSKPPGRETQYF
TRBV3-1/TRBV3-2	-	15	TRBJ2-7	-	TGTGCCAGCAGCCCCCGCCAGGGGGGATTCTACGAGCAGTACTTC	CASSPRQGGFYEQYF
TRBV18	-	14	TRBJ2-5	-	TGTGCCAGCTCACCGATGAGTTACCAAGAGACCCAGTACTTC	CASSPMSYQETQYF
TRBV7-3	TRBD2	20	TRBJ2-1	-	TGTGCCAGCAGCCCAAAGGGACCTAAGACTAGCGAGAATTTCTACAATGAGCAGTTCTTC	CASSPKGPKTSENFYNEQFF
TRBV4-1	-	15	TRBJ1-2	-	TGCGCCAGCAGCCAAGATCGCTGGGGATACTATGGCTACACCTTC	CASSQDRWGYYGYTF
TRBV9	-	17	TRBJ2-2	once	TGTGCCAGCAGCGTAGCTAGTGCCTCCTCAACCACCGGGGAGCTGTTTTTT	CASSVASASSTTGELFF
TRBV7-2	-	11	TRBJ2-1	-	TGTGCCAGCAGTCGAGGCAATGAGCAGTTCTTC	CASSRGNEQFF
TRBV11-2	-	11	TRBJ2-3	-	TGTGCCAGCAGTCGATCAGATACGCAGTATTTT	CASSRSDTQYF
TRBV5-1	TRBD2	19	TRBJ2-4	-	TGCGCCAGCAGCTTGGATCCTAGCGGGGGGGCTCGGACCAAAAACATTCAGTACTTC	CASSLDPSGGARTKNIQYF
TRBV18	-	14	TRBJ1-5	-	TGTGCCAGCTCACCATTCGGGGGGTCGCAGCCCCAGCATTTT	CASSPFGGSQPQHF
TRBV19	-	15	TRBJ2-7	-	TGTGCCAGTAGTATCGGGACACCAGGTCAAGACGAGCAGTACTTC	CASSIGTPGQDEQYF
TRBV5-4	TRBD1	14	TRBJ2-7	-	TGTGCCAGCAGCTGGGGGACAGGCACCTACGAGCAGTACTTC	CASSWGTGTYEQYF
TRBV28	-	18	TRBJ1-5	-	TGTGCCAGCAGTTTTGACGGTGGAGGATCTACTAGCAATCAGCCCCAGCATTTT	CASSFDGGGSTSNQPQHF
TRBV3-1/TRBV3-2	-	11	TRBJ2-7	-	TGTGCCAGCGGCCGATCCTACGAGCAGTACTTC	CASGRSYEQYF
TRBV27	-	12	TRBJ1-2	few	TGTGCCAGCAGCCCCGGGTTCGGGGGCTACACCTTC	CASSPGFGGYTF
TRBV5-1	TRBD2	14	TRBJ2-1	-	TGCGCCAGCAGCGGGGGACTAGCGGGAGATATGCAATTCTTC	CASSGGLAGDMQFF
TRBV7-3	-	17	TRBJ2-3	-	TGTGCCAGCAGCTTAATGCCCAGCGGCGGGGTCACAGATACGCAGTATTTT	CASSLMPSGGVTDTQYF
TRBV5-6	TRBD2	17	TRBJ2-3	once	TGTGCCAGCAGCTTGGTTCTGCTAGCGGGGGGCACAGATACGCAGTATTTT	CASSLVLLAGGTDTQYF
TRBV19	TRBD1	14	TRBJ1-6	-	TGTGCCAGTACCCCGGACAGGGAGCCCTATCTCCTCCACTTT	CASTPDREPYLLHF
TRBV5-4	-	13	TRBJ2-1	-	TGTGCCAGCAGCTGGAGCCCCTACAATGAGCAGTTCTTC	CASSWSPYNEQFF
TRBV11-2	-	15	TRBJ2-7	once	TGTGCCAGCAGCTTAGGCCAGGGGGGTTCCTACGAGCAGTACTTC	CASSLGQGGSYEQYF
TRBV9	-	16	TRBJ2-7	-	TGTGCCAGCAGCCCCCGAGGGGGGTCAGGTGCCTACGAGCAGTACTTC	CASSPRGGSGAYEQYF
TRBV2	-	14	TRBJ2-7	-	TGTGCCAGCAGTTTCCAGACAGTCCCCTACGAGCAGTACTTC	CASSFQTVPYEQYF
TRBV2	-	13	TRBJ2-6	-	TGTGCCAAGCAGGGCTCTGGGGCCAACGTCCTGACTTTC	CAKQGSGANVLTF
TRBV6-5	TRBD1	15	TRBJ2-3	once	TGTGCCAGCATCCACGGACAGGCCGGGATCCGTACGCAGTATTTT	CASIHGQAGIRTQYF
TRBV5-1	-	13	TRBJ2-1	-	TGCGCCAGCAGCGGACAGAACAACAATGAGCAGTTCTTC	CASSGQNNNEQFF
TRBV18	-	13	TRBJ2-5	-	TGTGCCAGCTCCCAAGGGGGTCGAGAGGCCCAGTACTTC	CASSQGGREAQYF
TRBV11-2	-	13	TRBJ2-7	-	TGTGCCAGCAGCTTAGAGGGATTGGGGGAGCAGTACTTC	CASSLEGLGEQYF
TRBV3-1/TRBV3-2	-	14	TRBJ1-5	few	TGTGCCAGCAGCCTCCGGGACAGCAATCAGCCCCAGCATTTT	CASSLRDSNQPQHF
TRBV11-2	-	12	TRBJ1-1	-	TGTGCCAGCAGCTTAATAGGGACTGAAGCTTTCTTT	CASSLIGTEAFF
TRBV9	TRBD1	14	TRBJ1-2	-	TGTGCCAGCAGCGTAGCAGGGGGGTTTAGTGGCTACACCTTC	CASSVAGGFSGYTF
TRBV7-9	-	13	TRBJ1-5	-	TGTGCCAGCAGTCTTGAGTACAATCAGCCCCAGCATTTT	CASSLEYNQPQHF
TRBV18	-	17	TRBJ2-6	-	TGTGCCAGCTCATCTCGACAGGCGCTCTCTGGGGCCAACGTCCTGACTTTC	CASSSRQALSGANVLTF
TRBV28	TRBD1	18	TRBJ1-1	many	TGTGCCAGCAGTTTTTGGGTACCAGGCGGACAGGGCAGCACTGAAGCTTTCTTT	CASSFWVPGGQGSTEAFF
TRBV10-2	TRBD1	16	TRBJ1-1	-	TGCGCCAGCAGAGAAGGGACAGGTAAAAGGAACACTGAAGCTTTCTTT	CASREGTGKRNTEAFF
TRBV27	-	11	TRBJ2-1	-	TGTGCCTCTGGGGTTTTGAGGGAGCAGTTCTTC	CASGVLREQFF
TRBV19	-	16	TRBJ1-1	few	TGTGCCAGTCGAGGAGGGCCCCTCTCTTTGAACACTGAAGCTTTCTTT	CASRGGPLSLNTEAFF
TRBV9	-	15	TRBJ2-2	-	TGTGCCAGCAGCGTAGGGCCATTAAGAAGCGGGGAGCTGTTTTTT	CASSVGPLRSGELFF
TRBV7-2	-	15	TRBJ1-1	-	TGTGCCAGCAGCTCCACTAGGGCGCAGAACACTGAAGCTTTCTTT	CASSSTRAQNTEAFF
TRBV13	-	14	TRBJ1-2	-	TGTGCCAGCAGCTTAGGGGCTCCTTCTGGGGGCTACACCTTC	CASSLGAPSGGYTF
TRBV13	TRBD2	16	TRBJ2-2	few	TGTGCCAGCAGACTTGCTAGCGGGGGGAACACCGGGGAGCTGTTTTTT	CASRLASGGNTGELFF